The sequence of this T cell receptor (beta chain) was determined in a study of metastatic and nonmetastatic thyroid tumors. Study-wide context: The study looked at repertoires side by side in blood and in tumor or nodule tissue from malignant and benign thyroid patients.

TCRdb reprocessed the PCR reads using MiXCR. The sample lists tens of thousands of clones, roughly 22% occurring once. CDR3 length: 13 amino acids. V was shortened by 6 bases and J by 0 bases, with 9 bases between the two germline ends. Germline V gene lookup returns CDR1 DFQATT and CDR2 SNEGSKA (reference sequence). This clone was found many times. Antigen specificity is unknown. Study-wide results and limits: The study reportedly found significantly higher TCR beta diversity in malignant thyroid tumors than benign nodules, in blood and tumor.

None of the patients had undergone any treatment ahead of thyroid surgery. The sample was blood. J is TRBJ1-3 and V is TRBV20-1; no firm D call. The receptor was derived from a female donor with papillary thyroid cancer or a benign thyroid nodule (not recorded which). Some clones in this sample may be carry-over from other donors' samples. The CDR3 DNA follows: TGCAGTGCCTCTAGGCTCTCTGGAAACACCATATATTTT. Translated: CSASRLSGNTIYF.